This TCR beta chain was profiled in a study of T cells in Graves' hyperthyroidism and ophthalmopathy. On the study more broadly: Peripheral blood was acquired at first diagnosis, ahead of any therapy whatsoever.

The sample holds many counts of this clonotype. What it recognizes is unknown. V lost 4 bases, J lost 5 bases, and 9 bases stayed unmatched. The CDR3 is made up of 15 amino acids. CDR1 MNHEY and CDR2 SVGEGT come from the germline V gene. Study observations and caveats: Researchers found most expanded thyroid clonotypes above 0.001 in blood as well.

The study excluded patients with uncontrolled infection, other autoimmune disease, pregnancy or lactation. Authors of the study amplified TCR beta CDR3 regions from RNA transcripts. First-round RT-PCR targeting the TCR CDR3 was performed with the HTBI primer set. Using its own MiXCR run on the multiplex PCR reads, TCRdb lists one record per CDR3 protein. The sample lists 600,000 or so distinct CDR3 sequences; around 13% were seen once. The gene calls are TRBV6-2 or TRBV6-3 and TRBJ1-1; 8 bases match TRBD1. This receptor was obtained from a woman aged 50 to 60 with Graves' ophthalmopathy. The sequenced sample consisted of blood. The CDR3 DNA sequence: TGTGCCAGCAGTTCGATACCAGGGGGCGATACTGAAGCTTTCTTT. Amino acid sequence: CASSSIPGGDTEAFF.